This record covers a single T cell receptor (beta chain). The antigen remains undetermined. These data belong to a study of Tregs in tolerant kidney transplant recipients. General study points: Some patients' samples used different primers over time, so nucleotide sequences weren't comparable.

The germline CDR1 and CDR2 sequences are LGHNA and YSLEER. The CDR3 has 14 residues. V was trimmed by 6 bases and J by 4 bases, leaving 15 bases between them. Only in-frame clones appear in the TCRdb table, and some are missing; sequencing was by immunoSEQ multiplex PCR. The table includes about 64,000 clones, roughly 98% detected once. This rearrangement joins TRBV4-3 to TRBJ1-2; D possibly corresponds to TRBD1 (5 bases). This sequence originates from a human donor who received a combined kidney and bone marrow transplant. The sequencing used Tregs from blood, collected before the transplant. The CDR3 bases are TGCGCCAGCAGTCTAGCCGGGACTCCCTATGGCTACACCTTC. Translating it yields CASSLAGTPYGYTF.